This TCR beta chain was obtained from a study of OX40 agonist ivuxolimab in advanced cancers. About the full investigation: Ivuxolimab was a fully human IgG2 agonistic monoclonal antibody targeting the costimulatory receptor OX40 (CD134). Intravenous ivuxolimab was administered to patients every 2 weeks at six dose levels: 0.01, 0.1, 0.3, 1.5, 3 and 10 mg/kg. Among the roughly 52 dose-escalation patients, some 20 had hepatocellular carcinoma, around 15 melanoma, 9 renal cell carcinoma and 9 head and neck cancer. In the dose-escalation cohort, around 80% of patients were male, and the mean age was 60 years with a range of 23 to 79. Patients were allowed to have had prior anti-PD-1, anti-PD-L1 or anti-CTLA-4 therapy, and approximately 37% of the dose-escalation patients had been treated with checkpoint inhibitors. Partial responses occurred in three dose-escalation patients, of whom one had hepatocellular carcinoma and two had cutaneous melanoma. Peripheral TCRbeta sequencing was intended to test whether TCR sequence diversity was altered and clonal T-cell expansion was caused by ivuxolimab. The paper covers the monotherapy dose-escalation part of the phase I ivuxolimab trial, which included N ≈ 57 patients. The paper as a whole reports these results and caveats: After ivuxolimab, CD8+ T cells had more expanded clones than CD4+ T cells on average. The antigen specificity of the clonally expanded peripheral T cells was not determined. At doses of 0.1 to 3.0 mg/kg, clonal expansion of both CD4+ and CD8+ blood T cells was observed from baseline to week 6. Low levels of normalized T-cell clonal expansion were also seen in some patients who did not respond. In the 0.1-3.0 mg/kg groups, partial responders had among the lowest normalized peripheral clonal expansion, particularly in CD8+ T cells.

The V and J ends are trimmed by 9 bases and 5 bases, leaving 11 bases between them. CDR1 and CDR2, looked up from the germline V gene (reference sequence), are MNHNY and SVGAGI. From the cysteine through the phenylalanine, the CDR3 covers 11 amino acids. Only the CDR3 part of the read is kept: 33 bases, read in frame from the first base. Patients with autoimmune disease history or receiving systemic immunosuppression were excluded from the trial. Peripheral blood for TCR sequencing was collected from all dose cohorts at baseline, on cycle 4 day 1, and on cycle 7 day 1. Samples came from an open-label, multicenter, first-in-human phase I dose-escalation trial of ivuxolimab. Adults with locally advanced or metastatic melanoma, renal cell, hepatocellular, or head and neck squamous cell carcinoma were enrolled in the trial. Before TCR sequencing, CD4+ T cells and CD8+ T cells from peripheral blood were sorted into separate populations.

Genomic DNA was isolated from the sorted cells so that the TCRbeta CDR3 region could be sequenced. The immunoSEQ Assay was used to sequence the TCRbeta CDR3 regions. TCRdb re-hosts the immuneACCESS table, in-frame sequences only. Its copies lack some clones; in the studies checked, an unresolved V gene accounts for under half of them, and the cause for the rest is not known. In this sample the table shows about 72,000 clones, approximately 90% of which occur a single time. The ten top clones hold 0.94% of the sample. With regard to this clone: No antigen is known for it. No base qualities exist here, and no much larger clone lies one base off it.

The sequence joins TRBV6-6 to TRBJ2-7, with the D gene tentatively TRBD1 or TRBD2, based on 6 matching bases in each. This TCR came from an adult with an advanced solid tumor such as melanoma, head and neck, liver or kidney cancer. The sample here was CD4+ or CD8+ T cells sorted from blood, taken in a trial of the OX40 agonist ivuxolimab. The nucleotide sequence reads TGTGCCAGTGAAGGGGGGAACGAGCAGTACTTC. Its protein is CASEGGNEQYF.